Included here is one TCR beta chain sequence, with context. Per the authors' pipeline: For nucleated cells, counts were estimated from reference gene primer amplification. TCRdb's copy holds only in-frame clones and misses some; the assay was immunoSEQ multiplex PCR. The V and J calls and clone size come from that table; D and trimming were worked out from the DNA. The data hold about 380,000 clones, with 88% observed a single time. Germline loops: CDR1 SGHAT, CDR2 FQNNGV. This CDR3 spans 14 amino acids. The V and J ends lost 5 bases and 1 base, in that order; junction bases with no gene match: 5. The source of the sample is a study of blood T cell repertoires in COVID-19. For the study at large: COVID-19 samples from acute and convalescent phases originated in the United States, Italy and Spain.

Cohort allocation depended upon clinical history that participants reported. This receptor was obtained from a young woman who had recovered from COVID-19. The sequenced sample was PBMCs or T cells enriched from blood (not recorded which). The chain employs TRBV11-2 and TRBJ2-7, with 7 bases matching TRBD1. CDR3 sequence (DNA): TGTGCCAGCAGCCCAGACAGGGTTTCCTACGAGCAGTACTTC. This codes for CASSPDRVSYEQYF.